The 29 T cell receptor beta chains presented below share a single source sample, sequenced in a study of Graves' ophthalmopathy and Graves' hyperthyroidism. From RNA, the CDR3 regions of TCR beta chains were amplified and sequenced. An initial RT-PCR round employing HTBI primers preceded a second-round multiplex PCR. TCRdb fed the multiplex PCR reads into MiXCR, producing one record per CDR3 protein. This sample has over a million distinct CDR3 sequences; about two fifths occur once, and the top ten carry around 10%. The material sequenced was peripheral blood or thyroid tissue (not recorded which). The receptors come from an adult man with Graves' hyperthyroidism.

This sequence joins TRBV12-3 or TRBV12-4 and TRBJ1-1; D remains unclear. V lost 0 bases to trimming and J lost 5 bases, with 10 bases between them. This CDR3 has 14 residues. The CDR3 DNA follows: TGTGCCAGCAGTTTAGCAGGGTCGGTGACTGAAGCTTTCTTT. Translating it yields CASSLAGSVTEAFF.

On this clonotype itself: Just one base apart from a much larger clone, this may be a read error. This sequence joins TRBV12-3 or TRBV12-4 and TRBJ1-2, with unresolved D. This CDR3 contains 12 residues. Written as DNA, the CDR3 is TGTACCAGTAGGACGGAGTTTTATGGCTACACCTTC. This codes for CTSRTEFYGYTF.

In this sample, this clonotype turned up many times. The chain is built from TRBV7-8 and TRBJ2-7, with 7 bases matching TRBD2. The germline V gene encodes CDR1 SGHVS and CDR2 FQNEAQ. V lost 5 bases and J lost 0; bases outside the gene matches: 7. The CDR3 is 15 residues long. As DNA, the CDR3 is TGTGCCAGCAGCCCCCCGGGGGGTCCCTCCTACGAGCAGTACTTC. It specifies CASSPPGGPSYEQYF.

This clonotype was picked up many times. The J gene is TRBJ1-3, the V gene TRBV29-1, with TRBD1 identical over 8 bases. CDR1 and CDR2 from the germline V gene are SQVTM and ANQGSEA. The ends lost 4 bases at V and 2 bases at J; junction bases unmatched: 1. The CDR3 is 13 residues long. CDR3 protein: CSVVTGAGNTIYF. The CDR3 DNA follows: TGCAGCGTTGTGACAGGGGCTGGAAACACCATATATTTT.

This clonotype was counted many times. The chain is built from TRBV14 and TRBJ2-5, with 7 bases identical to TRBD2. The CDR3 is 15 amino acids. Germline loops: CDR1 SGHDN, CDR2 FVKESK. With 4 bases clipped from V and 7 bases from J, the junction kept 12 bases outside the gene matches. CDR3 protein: CASSPPGGLKGTQYF. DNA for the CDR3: TGTGCCAGCAGCCCGCCTGGGGGACTAAAAGGGACCCAGTACTTC.

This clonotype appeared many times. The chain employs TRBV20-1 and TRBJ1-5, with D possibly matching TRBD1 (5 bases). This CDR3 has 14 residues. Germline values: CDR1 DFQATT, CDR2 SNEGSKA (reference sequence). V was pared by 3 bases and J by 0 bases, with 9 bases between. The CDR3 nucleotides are TGCAGTGCTAGTCCAGGGAATAGCAATCAGCCCCAGCATTTT. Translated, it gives CSASPGNSNQPQHF.

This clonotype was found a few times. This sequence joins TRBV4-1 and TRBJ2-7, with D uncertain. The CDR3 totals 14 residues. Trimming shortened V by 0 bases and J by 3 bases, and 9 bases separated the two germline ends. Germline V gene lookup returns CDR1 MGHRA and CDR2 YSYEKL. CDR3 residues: CASSQDVRDYEQYF. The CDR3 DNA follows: TGCGCCAGCAGCCAAGATGTCCGAGACTACGAGCAGTACTTC.

This chain's CDR3 is CSARGLVGQETQYF. Written as DNA, the CDR3 is TGCAGTGCCAGGGGACTAGTGGGACAAGAGACCCAGTACTTC. This rearrangement joins TRBV20-1 to TRBJ2-5; 8 bases fit TRBD2. Germline CDR1 is DFQATT and CDR2 is SNEGSKA (reference sequence). CDR3 length: 14 residues. The junction had 8 bases not matched to a gene; V was cut back by 6 bases and J by 2 bases.

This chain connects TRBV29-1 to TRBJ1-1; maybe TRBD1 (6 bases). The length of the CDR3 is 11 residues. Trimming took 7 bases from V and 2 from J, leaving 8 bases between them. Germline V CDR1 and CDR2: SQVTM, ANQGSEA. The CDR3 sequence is CSAGVNTEAFF. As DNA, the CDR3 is TGCAGCGCAGGGGTAAACACTGAAGCTTTCTTT. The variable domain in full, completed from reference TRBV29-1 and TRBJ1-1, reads SAVISQKPSRDICQRGTSLTIQCQVDSQVTMMFWYRQQPGQSLTLIATANQGSEATYESGFVIDKFPISRPNLTFSTLTVSNMSPEDSSIYLCSAGVNTEAFFGQGTRLTVV.

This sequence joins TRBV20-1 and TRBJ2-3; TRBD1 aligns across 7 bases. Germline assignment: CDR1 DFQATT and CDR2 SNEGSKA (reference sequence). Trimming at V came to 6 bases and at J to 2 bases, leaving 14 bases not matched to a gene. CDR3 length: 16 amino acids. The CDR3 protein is CSAERPGTVSTDTQYF. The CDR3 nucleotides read TGCAGTGCGGAAAGACCCGGGACAGTTTCCACAGATACGCAGTATTTT.

Written as DNA, the CDR3 is TGTGCCAGCAGCTTAGCGCCGGGCCCCAATCAGCCCCAGCATTTT. Translation gives CASSLAPGPNQPQHF. The chain employs TRBV11-2 and TRBJ1-5; the D is unclear. With 1 base removed from V and 3 bases from J, the gap between germline ends came to 10 bases. The CDR3 consists of 15 residues. Germline values: CDR1 SGHAT, CDR2 FQNNGV.

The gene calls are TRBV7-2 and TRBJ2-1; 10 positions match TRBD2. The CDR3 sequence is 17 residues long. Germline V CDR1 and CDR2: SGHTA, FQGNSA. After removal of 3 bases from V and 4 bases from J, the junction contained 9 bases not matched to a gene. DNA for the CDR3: TGTGCCAGCAGCTTTCGCCCTAGCGGGGGCCTGTACAATGAGCAGTTCTTC. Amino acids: CASSFRPSGGLYNEQFF.

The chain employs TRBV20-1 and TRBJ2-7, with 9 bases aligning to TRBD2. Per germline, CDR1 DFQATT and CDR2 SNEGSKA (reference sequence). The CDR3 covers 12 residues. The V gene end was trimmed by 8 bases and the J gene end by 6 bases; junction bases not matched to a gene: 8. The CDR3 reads CSLGLAGFEQYF. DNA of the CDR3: TGCAGTTTGGGCCTAGCGGGATTCGAGCAGTACTTC.

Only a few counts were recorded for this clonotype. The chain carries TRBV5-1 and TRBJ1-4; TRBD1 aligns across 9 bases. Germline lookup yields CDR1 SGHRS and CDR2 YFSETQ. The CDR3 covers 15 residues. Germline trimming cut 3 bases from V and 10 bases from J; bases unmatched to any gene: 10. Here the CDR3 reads CASSSKDETGGKLFF. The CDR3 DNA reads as TGCGCCAGCAGCTCCAAGGATGAGACAGGGGGAAAACTGTTTTTT.

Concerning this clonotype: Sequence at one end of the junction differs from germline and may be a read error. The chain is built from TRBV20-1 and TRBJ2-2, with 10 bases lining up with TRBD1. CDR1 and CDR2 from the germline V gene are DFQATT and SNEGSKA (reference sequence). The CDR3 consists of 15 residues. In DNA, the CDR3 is TGCAGTGCCGCTTGGACAGGGGGATTCCGCGGGGAGCTATTTTTT. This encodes CSAAWTGGFRGELFF.

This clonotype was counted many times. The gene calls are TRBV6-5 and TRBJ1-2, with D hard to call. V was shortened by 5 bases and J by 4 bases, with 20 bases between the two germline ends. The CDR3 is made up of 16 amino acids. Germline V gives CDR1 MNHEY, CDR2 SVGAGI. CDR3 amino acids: CASSEALRGMFYGYTF. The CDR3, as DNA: TGTGCCAGCAGTGAAGCGCTTCGAGGGATGTTCTATGGCTACACCTTC.

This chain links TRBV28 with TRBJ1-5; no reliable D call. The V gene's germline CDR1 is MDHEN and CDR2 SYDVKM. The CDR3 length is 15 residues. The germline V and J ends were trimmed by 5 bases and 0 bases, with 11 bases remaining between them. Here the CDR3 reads CASSALKDSNQPQHF. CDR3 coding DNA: TGTGCCAGCAGTGCCCTCAAAGATAGCAATCAGCCCCAGCATTTT.

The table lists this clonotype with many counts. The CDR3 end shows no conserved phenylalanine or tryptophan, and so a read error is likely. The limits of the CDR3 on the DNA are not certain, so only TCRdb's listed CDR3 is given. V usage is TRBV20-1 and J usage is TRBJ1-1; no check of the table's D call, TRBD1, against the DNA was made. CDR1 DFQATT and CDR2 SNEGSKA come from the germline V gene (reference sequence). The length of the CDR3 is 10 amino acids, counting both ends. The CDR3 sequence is CSAKLSQGAS.

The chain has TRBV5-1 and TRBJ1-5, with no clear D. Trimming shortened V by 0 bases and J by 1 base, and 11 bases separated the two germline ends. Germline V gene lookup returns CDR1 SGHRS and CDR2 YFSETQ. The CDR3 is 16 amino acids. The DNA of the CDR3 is TGCGCCAGCAGCTTGGAGGGCCAAGGGAGCAATCAGCCCCAGCATTTT. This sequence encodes CASSLEGQGSNQPQHF.

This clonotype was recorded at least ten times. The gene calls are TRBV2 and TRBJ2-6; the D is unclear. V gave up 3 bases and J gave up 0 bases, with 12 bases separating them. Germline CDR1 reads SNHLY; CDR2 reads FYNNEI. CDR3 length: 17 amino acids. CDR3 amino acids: CASSDYTHSSGANVLTF. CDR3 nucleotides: TGTGCCAGCAGTGATTACACCCATAGCTCTGGGGCCAACGTCCTGACTTTC.

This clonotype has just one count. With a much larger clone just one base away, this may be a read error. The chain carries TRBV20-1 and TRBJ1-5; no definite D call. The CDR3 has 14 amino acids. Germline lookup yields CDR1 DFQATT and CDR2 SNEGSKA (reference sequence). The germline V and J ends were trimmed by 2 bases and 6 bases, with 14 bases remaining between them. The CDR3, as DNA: TGCAGTGCTAGAACCCGACGGGGTACTCAGCCCCAGCATTTT. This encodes CSARTRRGTQPQHF.

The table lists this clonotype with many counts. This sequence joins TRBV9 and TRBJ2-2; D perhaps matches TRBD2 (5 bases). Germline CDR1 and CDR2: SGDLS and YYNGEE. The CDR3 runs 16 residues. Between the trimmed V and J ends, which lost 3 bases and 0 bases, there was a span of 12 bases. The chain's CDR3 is CASSASLRANTGELFF. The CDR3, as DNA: TGTGCCAGCAGCGCTAGCCTTCGGGCGAACACCGGGGAGCTGTTTTTT. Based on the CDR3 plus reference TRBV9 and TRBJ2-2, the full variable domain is DSGVTQTPKHLITATGQRVTLRCSPRSGDLSVYWYQQSLDQGLQFLIQYYNGEERAKGNILERFSAQQFPDLHSELNLSSLELGDSALYFCASSASLRANTGELFFGEGSRLTVL.

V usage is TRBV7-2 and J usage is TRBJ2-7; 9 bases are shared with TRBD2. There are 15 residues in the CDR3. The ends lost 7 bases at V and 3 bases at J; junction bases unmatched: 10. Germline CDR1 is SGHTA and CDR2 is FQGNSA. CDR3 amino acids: CASKPSSGSIYEQYF. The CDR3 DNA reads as TGTGCCAGCAAACCCAGTAGCGGGAGTATCTACGAGCAGTACTTC.

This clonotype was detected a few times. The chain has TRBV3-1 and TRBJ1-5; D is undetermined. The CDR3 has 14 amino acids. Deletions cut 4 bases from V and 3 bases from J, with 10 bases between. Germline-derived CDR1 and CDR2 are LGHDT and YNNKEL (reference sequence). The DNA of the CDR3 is TGTGCCAGCAGCCTACAGATCCACAATCAGCCCCAGCATTTT. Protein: CASSLQIHNQPQHF.

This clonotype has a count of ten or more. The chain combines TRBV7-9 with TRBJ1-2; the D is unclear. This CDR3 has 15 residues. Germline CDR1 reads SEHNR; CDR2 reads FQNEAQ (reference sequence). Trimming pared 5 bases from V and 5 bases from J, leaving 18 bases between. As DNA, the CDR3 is TGTGCCAGCAGCCCCCAAGGGAGGGAGACGTATGGCTACACCTTC. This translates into CASSPQGRETYGYTF.

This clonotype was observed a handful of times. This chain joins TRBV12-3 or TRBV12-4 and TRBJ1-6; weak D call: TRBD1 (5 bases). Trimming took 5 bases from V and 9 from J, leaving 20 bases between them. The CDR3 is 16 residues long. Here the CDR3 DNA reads TGTGCCAGCAGTGAACGGCCCGCGGGGACGGGTTCACCCCTCCACTTT. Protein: CASSERPAGTGSPLHF.

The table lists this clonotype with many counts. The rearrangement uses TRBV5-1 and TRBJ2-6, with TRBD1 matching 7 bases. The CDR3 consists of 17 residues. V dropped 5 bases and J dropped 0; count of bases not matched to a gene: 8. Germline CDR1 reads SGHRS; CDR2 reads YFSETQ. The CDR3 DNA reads TGCGCCAGCAGAAGGGACAGAAACAGCTCTGGGGCCAACGTCCTGACTTTC. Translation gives CASRRDRNSSGANVLTF.

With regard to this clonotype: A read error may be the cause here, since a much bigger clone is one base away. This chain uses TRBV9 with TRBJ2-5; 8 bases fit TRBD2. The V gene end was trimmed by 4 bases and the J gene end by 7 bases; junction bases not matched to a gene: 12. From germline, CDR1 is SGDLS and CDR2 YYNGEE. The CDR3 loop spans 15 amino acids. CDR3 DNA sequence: TGTGCCAGCAGCCATTACACTAGCGGCAAAGGGACCCAGTACTTC. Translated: CASSHYTSGKGTQYF.

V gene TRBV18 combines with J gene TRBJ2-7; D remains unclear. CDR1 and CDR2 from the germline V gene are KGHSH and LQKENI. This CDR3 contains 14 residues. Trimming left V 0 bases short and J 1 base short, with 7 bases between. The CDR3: CASSPPEQSYEQYF. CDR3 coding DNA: TGTGCCAGCTCACCACCGGAACAGTCCTACGAGCAGTACTTC.